Listed here is a single T cell receptor beta chain. This entry belongs to a study of blood T cell repertoires in COVID-19. Study details: Sample material is recorded as cDNA or gDNA derived from T cells, B-cell-depleted T cells, or PBMCs.

The length of the CDR3 is 13 residues. Germline CDR1 is SQVTM and CDR2 is ANQGSEA. With 6 bases clipped from V and 6 bases from J, the junction kept 9 bases outside the gene matches. The repertoire was sequenced with immunoSEQ multiplex PCR; TCRdb's copy has only in-frame clones and lacks some. The table shows fewer than 300,000 clones, with roughly 86% occurring only once. The J gene is TRBJ1-2, the V gene TRBV29-1; 8 positions agree with TRBD1. The source is a man aged 40-50 years who had recovered from COVID-19. Sequencing used peripheral blood. The CDR3 DNA sequence: TGCAGCGTCGGCTTCGGACAGGGTGATGGCTACACCTTC. Amino acid sequence: CSVGFGQGDGYTF.